This T cell receptor (beta chain) comes out of a study of blood T cell repertoires in COVID-19. Study-level background: Whether acute or convalescent, the COVID-19 samples came from the United States, Italy and Spain. From T cells, B-cell-depleted T cells, or PBMCs came the material, which was cDNA or gDNA.

Original data processing: Nucleated cell counts were estimated from reference gene primer amplification. Method: immunoSEQ multiplex PCR; TCRdb's copy keeps in-frame clones and lacks some. Clone size and the V and J calls come from that table; the DNA yielded D and trimming. The sample consists of 65,000 to 90,000 clones, about 85% of them appearing once. This receptor was identified in a woman in her forties or fifties with active or convalescent COVID-19. Sequencing was carried out using peripheral blood.

In DNA, the CDR3 is TGTGCCAGCAGAAGGACAGGGGGGAACTATGGCTACACCTTC. This sequence encodes CASRRTGGNYGYTF. The chain recombines TRBV6-5 with TRBJ1-2; TRBD1 matches at 10 bases. The CDR3 covers 14 residues. Germline CDR1 MNHEY, CDR2 SVGAGI. V trimming: 6 bases; J trimming: 2 bases; junction bases outside the gene matches: 3.